Listed here are 27 T cell receptor beta chains from one sample, sequenced in a study of T cells expressing NK-cell markers. TCRdb re-called the 5' RACE reads and shows each CDR3 protein once, DNA omitted. Its table lists some 340,000 distinct CDR3 sequences. The sequenced sample was blood T cells: a sorted CD56 or NKG2C T cell subset, CD4+ or CD8+ T cells, or bulk PBMC T cells (not recorded which). These receptors were taken from a man aged 18-69 years in good health.

The chain combines TRBV6-5 with TRBJ1-6; with no DNA, the TCRdb D assignment of TRBD1 cannot be verified. Germline V gives CDR1 MNHEY, CDR2 SVGAGI. This CDR3 contains 14 residues. CDR3 amino acids: CASSYSGASSPLHF.

V and J are TRBV5-1 and TRBJ2-3; absent DNA, TCRdb's TRBD1 call cannot be checked. Germline lookup yields CDR1 SGHRS and CDR2 YFSETQ. The CDR3 runs 17 residues. The CDR3 region is CASSLVQGNYGTDTQYF. Supplemented by reference TRBV5-1 and TRBJ2-3, the full variable domain reads KAGVTQTPRYLIKTRGQQVTLSCSPISGHRSVSWYQQTPGQGLQFLFEYFSETQRNKGNFPGRFSGRQFSNSRSEMNVSTLELGDSALYLCASSLVQGNYGTDTQYFGPGTRLTVL.

The chain is built from TRBV6-2 or TRBV6-3 and TRBJ2-7. The CDR3 is 12 residues long. CDR1 and CDR2 from the germline V gene are MNHEY and SVGEGT. CDR3 residues: CASSYLNYEQYF.

The chain recombines TRBV11-2 with TRBJ1-2; no DNA is available, so the TRBD1 call from TCRdb remains unchecked. Germline CDR1 is SGHAT and CDR2 is FQNNGV. CDR3 length equals 14 residues. CDR3 sequence reads: CASSLAPGGRGYTF.

The rearrangement uses TRBV29-1 and TRBJ1-2. The germline gives CDR1 SQVTM, CDR2 ANQGSEA. This CDR3 spans 11 amino acids. Here the CDR3 reads CTTSRPEGYTF.

V and J are TRBV5-1 and TRBJ1-1; TCRdb returns TRBD1, unconfirmable since there is no DNA. Germline CDR1 SGHRS, CDR2 YFSETQ. The CDR3 has 17 residues. CDR3 protein: CASSMGTGTLINTEAFF.

The J gene is TRBJ2-2, the V gene TRBV7-6; TCRdb outputs TRBD2, but without DNA this stays unchecked. In germline, CDR1 is SGHVS, CDR2 FNYEAQ. The CDR3 has 19 residues. The CDR3: CASSRRGSGGAGSTGELFF.

CDR3 protein: CASSYSGRRTARDNSPLHF. The chain has TRBV6-5 and TRBJ1-6. The germline CDR1 and CDR2 sequences are MNHEY and SVGAGI. The CDR3 has 19 residues.

The CDR3 here is CSVLTGTGADYTF. This chain uses TRBV29-1 with TRBJ1-2; TCRdb picks TRBD1, but there is no DNA to check that call. Germline V gene sequence: CDR1 SQVTM, CDR2 ANQGSEA. The CDR3 is 13 amino acids.

This chain links TRBV19 with TRBJ2-7; lacking DNA, the TRBD1 call made by TCRdb goes unchecked. Germline CDR1 and CDR2: LNHDA and SQIVND (reference sequence). The CDR3 is 15 residues long. CDR3 residues: CASSIRGQGAYEQYF.

The V call is TRBV7-7, the J call TRBJ2-3. The germline V gene encodes CDR1 SSHAT and CDR2 FNYEAQ (reference sequence). The length of the CDR3 is 14 residues. The CDR3 sequence: CASSLGTSSNTQYF. The whole variable domain, filled in from reference TRBV7-7 and TRBJ2-3, reads GAGVSQSPRYKVTKRGQDVTLRCDPISSHATLYWYQQALGQGPEFLTYFNYEAQPDKSGLPSDRFSAERPEGSISTLTIQRTEQRDSAMYRCASSLGTSSNTQYFGPGTRLTVL.

V gene TRBV7-6 combines with J gene TRBJ2-7; no DNA is available, so the TRBD1 call from TCRdb remains unchecked. This CDR3 contains 14 residues. From germline, CDR1 is SGHVS and CDR2 FNYEAQ. The CDR3 here is CASSLSVSGMKQYF.

The J gene is TRBJ1-4, the V gene TRBV27; TCRdb's D call of TRBD1 is untestable without DNA. The CDR3 is made up of 15 amino acids. CDR1 and CDR2 (germline): MNHEY, SMNVEV (reference sequence). CDR3 in amino acids: CASSPPGYQNEKLFF.

The V call is TRBV5-1, the J call TRBJ2-7. From germline, CDR1 is SGHRS and CDR2 YFSETQ. The CDR3 is 15 amino acids. The CDR3: CASSLGWGDSYEQYF. Variable domain in full (rest from reference TRBV5-1 and TRBJ2-7): KAGVTQTPRYLIKTRGQQVTLSCSPISGHRSVSWYQQTPGQGLQFLFEYFSETQRNKGNFPGRFSGRQFSNSRSEMNVSTLELGDSALYLCASSLGWGDSYEQYFGPGTRLTVT.

This chain links TRBV3-1 with TRBJ2-1. CDR1 is LGHDT and CDR2 is YNNKEL in the germline V gene (reference sequence). The CDR3 runs 14 residues. This chain's CDR3 is CASSQIGSYNEQFF.

V usage is TRBV1 and J usage is TRBJ2-3; with no DNA, the TCRdb D assignment of TRBD2 cannot be verified. TRBV1 is a pseudogene. The CDR3 extends over 16 amino acids. The CDR3 is CTSSRGLAGEIDTQYF.

The chain has TRBV11-2 and TRBJ2-3; TCRdb designates TRBD1, a call that cannot be tested without DNA. Germline V CDR1 and CDR2: SGHAT, FQNNGV. The CDR3 spans 15 residues. The CDR3 loop reads CASSLVDRYTDTQYF.

This chain uses TRBV12-5 with TRBJ2-7; TCRdb returns TRBD2, unconfirmable since there is no DNA. CDR1 and CDR2 (germline): LGHNT, FRNRAP. There are 13 residues in the CDR3. CDR3 in amino acids: CASGLAGLHEQYF.

V and J are TRBV18 and TRBJ1-2; no DNA is available, so the TRBD1 call from TCRdb remains unchecked. The CDR3 runs 15 residues. Germline V gives CDR1 KGHSH, CDR2 LQKENI. CDR3 amino acids: CASSQGHLGDYGYTF.

V is TRBV27 and J is TRBJ2-1; lacking DNA, the TRBD2 call made by TCRdb goes unchecked. The germline CDR1 and CDR2 sequences are MNHEY and SMNVEV (reference sequence). This CDR3 has 19 amino acids. This CDR3 is CASSLRLAGAESSYNEQFF.

The V and J genes are TRBV7-7 and TRBJ2-3. The CDR3 has 13 residues. In germline, CDR1 is SSHAT, CDR2 FNYEAQ (reference sequence). The CDR3 sequence is CASSYSERFRQYF.

The V and J genes are TRBV7-9 and TRBJ2-1; TCRdb's D call, TRBD1, is unchecked because there is no DNA. CDR1 is SEHNR and CDR2 is FQNEAQ in the germline V gene (reference sequence). The CDR3 is made up of 17 amino acids. The CDR3 sequence: CASSLGGGRTPYNEQFF.

V gene TRBV6-2 or TRBV6-3 combines with J gene TRBJ2-7; TCRdb's D call, TRBD2, is unchecked because there is no DNA. Germline V gene data show CDR1 as MNHEY and CDR2 as SVGEGT. CDR3 size: 14 residues. The CDR3 region is CASRREGSSYEQYF.

The chain uses TRBV6-2 or TRBV6-3 and TRBJ2-7; TCRdb lists TRBD1, though no DNA is available to test this call. From germline, CDR1 is MNHEY and CDR2 SVGEGT. The CDR3 extends over 17 amino acids. The CDR3 is CASSTSRGQGWAYEQYF.

The J gene is TRBJ1-5, the V gene TRBV7-2; TCRdb names TRBD1, which stays unverified in the absence of DNA. The CDR3 runs to 17 residues. Germline loops: CDR1 SGHTA, CDR2 FQGNSA. The CDR3 is CASSSGAFRGSNQPQHF.

The chain couples TRBV2 to TRBJ2-1; TCRdb calls TRBD1, which cannot be checked without DNA. CDR1 is SNHLY and CDR2 is FYNNEI in the germline V gene. The CDR3 is made up of 11 amino acids. The CDR3 sequence is CASTQTGFRFF.

The J gene is TRBJ2-3, the V gene TRBV20-1; no DNA is available, so the TRBD2 call from TCRdb remains unchecked. Germline values: CDR1 DFQATT, CDR2 SNEGSKA (reference sequence). The CDR3 runs to 14 residues. CDR3 in amino acids: CSAFRGLLADTQYF.